This TCR beta chain stems from a study of T cell responses to AZD1222 COVID-19 vaccine. Study results and limitations: It was only six AZD1222 recipients who were seropositive at baseline.

The V segment lost 7 bases and the J segment 5 bases; nucleotides outside the gene matches: 8. The CDR3 is 14 amino acids. From germline, CDR1 is SGHRS and CDR2 YFSETQ. Comments on this clone: Its antigen is currently unknown.

The protocol was immunoSEQ multiplex PCR, while the TCRdb copy is restricted to in-frame clones and leaves out a portion. The sample lists 150,000 to 200,000 clones, around 90% occurring once. V usage is TRBV5-1 and J usage is TRBJ2-5; TRBD2 aligns across 10 bases. The TCR was taken from an adult who received the AZD1222 COVID-19 vaccine. This sample comprised peripheral blood, obtained 28 days after the second AZD1222 dose. The CDR3 region is CASWSGGAGETQYF. The CDR3 DNA follows: TGCGCCAGCTGGAGCGGGGGGGCCGGGGAGACCCAGTACTTC.